This T cell receptor beta chain was observed in a study of blood T cells in healthy people across ages. Study-level points and caveats: Per million T cells, the diversity of TCR beta decreased roughly linearly as age advanced. Naive T cell percentage and TCR beta diversity correlated strongly. Naive CD4+ cells and diversity were both higher in long-lived donors than in aged donors.

The authors ran a second PCR of about 7 to 11 cycles using a sample-barcoded 5' primer and a J-beta primer mix. TCRdb independently ran MiXCR on the 5' RACE reads; one entry per CDR3 protein. The sample includes some 1.4 million distinct CDR3 sequences, approximately 38% of them seen just once. Of note for this clonotype: Its antigen is currently unknown.

Extracted total RNA amounted to at least 5.5 micrograms for each sample. CDR3 length equals 15 residues. Trimming cost V 7 bases and J 1 base, with 17 bases left between them. Germline CDR1 reads SEHNR; CDR2 reads FQNEAQ (reference sequence). The TCR was taken from a woman aged 18 to 35 in good health. The specimen was blood. This chain uses TRBV7-9 with TRBJ2-7, with D possibly TRBD2 on 5 matching bases. CDR3 in DNA: TGTGCCAGCAACTCAGCCGCCGGACTTTCCTACGAGCAGTACTTC. Protein: CASNSAAGLSYEQYF.